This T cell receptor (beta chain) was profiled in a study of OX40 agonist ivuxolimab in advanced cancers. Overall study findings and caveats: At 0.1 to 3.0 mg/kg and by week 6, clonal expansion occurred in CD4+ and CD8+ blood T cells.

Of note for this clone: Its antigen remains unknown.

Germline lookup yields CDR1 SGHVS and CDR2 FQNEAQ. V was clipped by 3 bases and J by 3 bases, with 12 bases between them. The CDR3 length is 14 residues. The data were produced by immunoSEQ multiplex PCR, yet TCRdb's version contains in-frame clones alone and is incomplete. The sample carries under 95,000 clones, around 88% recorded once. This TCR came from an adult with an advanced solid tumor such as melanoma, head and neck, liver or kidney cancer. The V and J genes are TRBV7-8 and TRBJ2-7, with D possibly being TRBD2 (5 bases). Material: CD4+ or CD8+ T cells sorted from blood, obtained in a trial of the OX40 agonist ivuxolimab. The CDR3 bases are TGTGCCAGCAGCTTTGCGGGTCCTGACTACGAGCAGTACTTC. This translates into CASSFAGPDYEQYF.